This TCR beta chain originates from a study of blood T cell repertoires in COVID-19. Study at large: Acute-phase and convalescent COVID-19 samples originated in the United States, Italy and Spain.

Sequenced by immunoSEQ multiplex PCR; TCRdb stores in-frame clones only, minus some. The data hold approximately 230,000 clones, with around 80% observed a single time. In germline, CDR1 is MDHEN, CDR2 SYDVKM. The length of the CDR3 is 13 residues. V was shortened by 1 base and J by 8 bases, with 11 bases between the two germline ends. The TCR sequence derives from a man aged 30 to 45 with active or convalescent COVID-19. The sample comprised peripheral blood. The gene calls are TRBV28 and TRBJ1-2, with D perhaps TRBD1 (5 bases). CDR3 nucleotide sequence: TGTGCCAGCAGTTTATATCAGGGCTACGGCTACACCTTC. Translated: CASSLYQGYGYTF.